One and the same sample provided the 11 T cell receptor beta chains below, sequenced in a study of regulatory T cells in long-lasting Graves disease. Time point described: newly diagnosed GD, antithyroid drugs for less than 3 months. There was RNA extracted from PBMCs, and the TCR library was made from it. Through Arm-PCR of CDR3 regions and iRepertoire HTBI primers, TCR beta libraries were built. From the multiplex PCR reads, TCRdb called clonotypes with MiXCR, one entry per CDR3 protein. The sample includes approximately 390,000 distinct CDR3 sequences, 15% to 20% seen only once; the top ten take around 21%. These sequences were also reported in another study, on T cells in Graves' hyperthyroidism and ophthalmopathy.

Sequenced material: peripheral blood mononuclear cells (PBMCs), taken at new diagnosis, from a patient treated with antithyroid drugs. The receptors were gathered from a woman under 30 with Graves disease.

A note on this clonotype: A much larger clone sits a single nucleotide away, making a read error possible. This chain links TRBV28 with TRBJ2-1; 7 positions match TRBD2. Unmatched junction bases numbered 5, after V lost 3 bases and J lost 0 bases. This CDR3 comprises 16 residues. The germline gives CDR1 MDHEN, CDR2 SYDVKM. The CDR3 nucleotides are TGTGCCAGCAGTTTTCGGGGCGGGAGCTCCTACAATGAGCAGTTCTTC. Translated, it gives CASSFRGGSSYNEQFF.

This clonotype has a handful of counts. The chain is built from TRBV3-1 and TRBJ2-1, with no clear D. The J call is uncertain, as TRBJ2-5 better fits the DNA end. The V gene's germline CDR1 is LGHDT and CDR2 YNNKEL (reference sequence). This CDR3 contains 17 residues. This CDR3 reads CASSQDRVDLRQETQYF. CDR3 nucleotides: TGTGCCAGCAGCCAAGATAGAGTAGATTTGCGCCAAGAGACCCAGTACTTC.

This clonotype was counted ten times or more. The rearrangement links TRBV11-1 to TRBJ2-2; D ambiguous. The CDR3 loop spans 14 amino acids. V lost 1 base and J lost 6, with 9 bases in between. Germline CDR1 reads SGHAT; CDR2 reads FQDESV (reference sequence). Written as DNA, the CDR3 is TGTGCCAGCAGCTTAGTAGGGTTGGCCGGGGAGCTGTTTTTT. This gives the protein CASSLVGLAGELFF.

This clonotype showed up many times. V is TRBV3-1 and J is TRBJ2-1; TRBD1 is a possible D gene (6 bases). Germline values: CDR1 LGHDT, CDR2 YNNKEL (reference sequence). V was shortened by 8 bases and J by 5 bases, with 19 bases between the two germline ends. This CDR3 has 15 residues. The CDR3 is CASAQGVVPDNEQFF. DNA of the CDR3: TGTGCCAGCGCACAGGGAGTGGTCCCCGACAATGAGCAGTTCTTC.

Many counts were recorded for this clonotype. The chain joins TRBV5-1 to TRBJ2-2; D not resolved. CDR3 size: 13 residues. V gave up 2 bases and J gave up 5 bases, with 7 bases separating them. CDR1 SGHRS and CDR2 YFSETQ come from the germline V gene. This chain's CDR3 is CASSFQRTGELFF. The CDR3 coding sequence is TGCGCCAGCAGCTTTCAACGGACCGGGGAGCTGTTTTTT.

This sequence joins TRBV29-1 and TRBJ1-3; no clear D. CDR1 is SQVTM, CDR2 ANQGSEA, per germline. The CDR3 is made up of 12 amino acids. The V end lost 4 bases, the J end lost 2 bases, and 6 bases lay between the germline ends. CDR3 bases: TGCAGCGTTGGGGTCCCTGGAAACACCATATATTTT. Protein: CSVGVPGNTIYF.

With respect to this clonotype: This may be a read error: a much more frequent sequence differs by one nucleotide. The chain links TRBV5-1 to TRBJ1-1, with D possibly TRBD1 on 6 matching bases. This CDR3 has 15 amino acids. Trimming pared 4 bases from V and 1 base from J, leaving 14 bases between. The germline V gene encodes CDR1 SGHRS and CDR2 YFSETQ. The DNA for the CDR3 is TGCGCCAGCAGCCACCCGGGACACAAGAACACTGAAGCTTTCTTT. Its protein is CASSHPGHKNTEAFF.

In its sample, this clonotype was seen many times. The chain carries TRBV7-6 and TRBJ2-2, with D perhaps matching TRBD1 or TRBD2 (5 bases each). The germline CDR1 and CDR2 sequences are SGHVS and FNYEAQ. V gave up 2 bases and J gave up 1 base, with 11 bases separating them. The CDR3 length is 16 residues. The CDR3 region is CASSLSGTLNTGELFF. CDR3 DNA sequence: TGTGCCAGCAGCTTATCTGGGACCCTGAACACCGGGGAGCTGTTTTTT.

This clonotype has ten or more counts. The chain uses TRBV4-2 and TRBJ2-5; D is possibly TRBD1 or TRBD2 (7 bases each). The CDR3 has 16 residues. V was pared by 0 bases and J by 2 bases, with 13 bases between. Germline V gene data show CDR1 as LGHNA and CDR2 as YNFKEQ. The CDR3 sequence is CASSQDQGGWQETQYF. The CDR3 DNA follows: TGTGCCAGCAGCCAAGATCAGGGGGGGTGGCAAGAGACCCAGTACTTC.

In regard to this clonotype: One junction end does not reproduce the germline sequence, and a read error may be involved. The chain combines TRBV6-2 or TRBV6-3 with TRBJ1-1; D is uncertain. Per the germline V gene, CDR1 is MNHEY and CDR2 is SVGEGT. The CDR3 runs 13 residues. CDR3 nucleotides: TGTGCCGGCAGTGATCTTGGGCGGGCTGAAGCTTTCTTT. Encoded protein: CAGSDLGRAEAFF.

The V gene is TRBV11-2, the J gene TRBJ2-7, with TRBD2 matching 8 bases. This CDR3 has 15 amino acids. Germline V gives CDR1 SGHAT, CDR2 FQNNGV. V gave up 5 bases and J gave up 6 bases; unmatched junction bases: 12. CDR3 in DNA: TGTGCCAGCAGCCCACCCGGGGGGGGGGTGGGCGAGCAGTACTTC. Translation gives CASSPPGGGVGEQYF. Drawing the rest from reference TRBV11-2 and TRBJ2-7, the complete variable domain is EAGVAQSPRYKIIEKRQSVAFWCNPISGHATLYWYQQILGQGPKLLIQFQNNGVVDDSQLPKDRFSAERLKGVDSTLKIQPAKLEDSAVYLCASSPPGGGVGEQYFGPGTRLTVT.